The 23 T cell receptor beta chains presented below share a single source sample, sequenced in a study of blood T cell repertoires in COVID-19. Sequenced by immunoSEQ multiplex PCR; TCRdb stores in-frame clones only, minus some. The sample records about 220,000 clones, 80% to 90% being singletons. The source material was PBMCs or T cells enriched from blood (not recorded which). The receptors originated from a woman aged 30 to 39 with acute COVID-19.

The gene calls are TRBV19 and TRBJ2-7; tentative D call: TRBD2 (5 bases). Deletions cut 3 bases from V and 4 bases from J, with 13 bases between. This CDR3 contains 14 residues. Germline CDR1 reads LNHDA; CDR2 reads SQIVND (reference sequence). CDR3: CASSMAGVGYEQYF. CDR3 coding DNA: TGTGCCAGTAGTATGGCCGGGGTCGGATACGAGCAGTACTTC.

V and J are TRBV5-1 and TRBJ2-7; D might be TRBD1 (5 bases). Looked up from germline, CDR1 is SGHRS and CDR2 is YFSETQ. CDR3 length: 12 residues. Trimming stripped 3 bases from V and 5 bases from J, with 9 bases between. CDR3 sequence (DNA): TGCGCCAGCAGCTCAACAGGAAACGAGCAGTACTTC. It encodes CASSSTGNEQYF. The full variable domain, its missing parts supplied by reference TRBV5-1 and TRBJ2-7, is KAGVTQTPRYLIKTRGQQVTLSCSPISGHRSVSWYQQTPGQGLQFLFEYFSETQRNKGNFPGRFSGRQFSNSRSEMNVSTLELGDSALYLCASSSTGNEQYFGPGTRLTVT.

Worth noting for this clone: One end of the junction fails to match germline, which may point to a read error. The chain joins TRBV30 to TRBJ1-3; perhaps TRBD1 as D (5 bases). The CDR3 sequence is 11 residues long. Germline V CDR1 and CDR2: GTSNPN, SVGIG (reference sequence). DNA of the CDR3: TGCGCCACAGGTCTTGGAAACACCATATATTTT. Its protein product is CATGLGNTIYF.

The J gene is TRBJ2-5, the V gene TRBV5-1; D gene unclear. V was shortened by 3 bases and J by 3 bases, with 12 bases between the two germline ends. Germline assignment: CDR1 SGHRS and CDR2 YFSETQ. The CDR3 is 14 residues long. The CDR3 spells CASSWAPTKETQYF. The CDR3 DNA sequence: TGCGCCAGCAGCTGGGCCCCGACGAAAGAGACCCAGTACTTC.

CDR3: CASSQDQGGRGQPQHF. CDR3 DNA: TGCGCCAGCAGCCAAGATCAAGGGGGACGAGGTCAGCCCCAGCATTTT. The V and J genes are TRBV4-1 and TRBJ1-5; a weak D match, TRBD1 (6 bases). The V gene lost 0 bases and the J gene lost 6 bases, with 15 bases spanning the gap. Germline V CDR1 and CDR2: MGHRA, YSYEKL. CDR3 length: 16 residues.

Here the CDR3 DNA reads TGTGCCAGCTCACCAGGGACAGGGGGCGAGCAGTACTTC. As protein: CASSPGTGGEQYF. J is TRBJ2-7 and V is TRBV18; 11 bases agree with TRBD1. The CDR3 has 13 residues. J gave up 6 bases and V 2 bases, and 0 bases lay outside the gene matches. The germline gives CDR1 KGHSH, CDR2 LQKENI.

The J gene is TRBJ1-1, the V gene TRBV7-2, with D unclear. In germline, CDR1 is SGHTA, CDR2 FQGNSA. V dropped 5 bases and J dropped 10 bases, with 20 bases sitting between them. The CDR3 runs 14 residues. The CDR3 DNA sequence: TGTGCCAGCAGCCCCTTACGCGGCTTACTTTTAGCTTTCTTT. It codes for CASSPLRGLLLAFF.

The chain joins TRBV6-2 or TRBV6-3 to TRBJ2-6; D call uncertain. CDR1 and CDR2 (germline): MNHEY, SVGEGT. The CDR3 sequence is 16 residues long. V lost 0 bases and J lost 0, with 6 bases in between. The CDR3 loop is CASSYSDTSGANVLTF. For the CDR3, the DNA is TGTGCCAGCAGTTACTCCGACACCTCTGGGGCCAACGTCCTGACTTTC.

J is TRBJ2-1 and V is TRBV7-9; unclear D gene. The CDR3 consists of 17 residues. CDR1 and CDR2 (germline): SEHNR, FQNEAQ (reference sequence). The V end was cut by 5 bases, the J end by 3 bases, with 20 bases between. The CDR3 DNA is TGTGCCAGCAGCCGAAACAGCATAACCCCATTCTACAATGAGCAGTTCTTC. It codes for CASSRNSITPFYNEQFF.

This clone has just a few counts. The chain is built from TRBV11-2 and TRBJ2-7, with D possibly being TRBD1 (6 bases). The V and J ends lost 6 bases and 7 bases respectively, with 25 bases between them. This CDR3 spans 16 amino acids. Germline V gene sequence: CDR1 SGHAT, CDR2 FQNNGV. The CDR3 sequence: CASSPPRQGLRREQYF. In DNA form, the CDR3 reads TGTGCCAGCAGTCCGCCCCGGCAGGGGCTCCGTCGGGAGCAGTACTTC.

CDR3 in DNA: TGTGCCAGCAGTTTGGTCAGGGGTAGTTATTCACCCCTCCACTTT. This encodes CASSLVRGSYSPLHF. The chain couples TRBV27 to TRBJ1-6; weak D call: TRBD1 (6 bases). This CDR3 is built from 15 residues. CDR1 and CDR2 (germline): MNHEY, SMNVEV (reference sequence). Trimming shortened V by 3 bases and J by 8 bases, and 14 bases separated the two germline ends.

This sequence joins TRBV6-6 and TRBJ1-1; 9 bases are shared with TRBD1. V lost 6 bases to trimming and J lost 2 bases; unmatched junction nucleotides: 4. Germline V gene lookup returns CDR1 MNHNY and CDR2 SVGAGI (reference sequence). The CDR3 is 14 amino acids. Written as DNA, the CDR3 is TGTGCCAGCAGCCAACAGGGGGCAAACACTGAAGCTTTCTTT. Its protein is CASSQQGANTEAFF.

V gene TRBV7-8 combines with J gene TRBJ1-3; 7 nucleotides line up with TRBD1. Germline CDR1 and CDR2: SGHVS and FQNEAQ. CDR3 length: 15 residues. Trimming removed 5 bases from V and 4 bases from J; junction bases left unmatched: 8. The CDR3 region is CASSPLTGFGNTIYF. The CDR3 nucleotides read TGTGCCAGCAGCCCCTTGACAGGGTTCGGAAACACCATATATTTT.

The chain joins TRBV2 to TRBJ2-3; 8 nucleotides align to TRBD2. Germline-derived CDR1 and CDR2 are SNHLY and FYNNEI. The CDR3 is made up of 14 amino acids. The junction had 3 bases not matched to a gene; V was cut back by 3 bases and J by 4 bases. The CDR3 bases are TGTGCCAGCAGTGAGCGGGGGGCTCCAGATACGCAGTATTTT. Translation gives CASSERGAPDTQYF.

This sequence joins TRBV4-1 and TRBJ2-1; a possible D gene is TRBD2 (7 bases). The germline V gene has CDR1 MGHRA and CDR2 YSYEKL. The CDR3 length is 15 residues. V gave up 6 bases and J gave up 3 bases, with 15 bases separating them. CDR3 amino acids: CASSIGGGLYNEQFF. For the CDR3, the DNA is TGCGCCAGCAGTATCGGCGGGGGCCTCTACAATGAGCAGTTCTTC.

This sequence joins TRBV4-3 and TRBJ2-1; the match to TRBD2 covers 7 bases. This CDR3 has 16 amino acids. Germline-derived CDR1 and CDR2 are LGHNA and YSLEER. V dropped 0 bases and J dropped 6; count of bases not matched to a gene: 8. The CDR3 sequence: CASSQDYAGGGNEQFF. CDR3 coding DNA: TGCGCCAGCAGCCAAGATTATGCCGGCGGGGGCAATGAGCAGTTCTTC.

This clone was detected a few times. This chain joins TRBV4-1 and TRBJ2-4; 8 bases align to TRBD1. Germline assignment: CDR1 MGHRA and CDR2 YSYEKL. V lost 0 bases, J lost 8 bases, and 9 bases stayed unmatched. This CDR3 has 16 amino acids. CDR3 sequence reads: CASSQERGRGPDIQYF. CDR3 coding DNA: TGCGCCAGCAGCCAAGAGAGGGGCAGGGGGCCAGACATTCAGTACTTC.

The rearrangement links TRBV28 to TRBJ1-2; maybe TRBD1 (6 bases). CDR3 length: 14 amino acids. Germline CDR1 MDHEN, CDR2 SYDVKM. Trimming cost V 4 bases and J 6 bases, with 15 bases left between them. The CDR3 here is CASSSLVGANGYTF. The DNA for the CDR3 is TGTGCCAGCAGTTCCCTAGTGGGGGCTAATGGCTACACCTTC.

V usage is TRBV27 and J usage is TRBJ1-6; no clear D gene. V was trimmed by 3 bases and J by 0 bases, leaving 12 bases between them. The CDR3 is 17 amino acids. The germline gives CDR1 MNHEY, CDR2 SMNVEV (reference sequence). The CDR3 loop is CASSLNTPSSYNSPLHF. CDR3 sequence (DNA): TGTGCCAGCAGTTTGAATACCCCTAGCTCCTATAATTCACCCCTCCACTTT.

The chain couples TRBV18 to TRBJ1-1; 7 bases line up with TRBD1. Germline-derived CDR1 and CDR2 are KGHSH and LQKENI. The length of the CDR3 is 13 residues. The V and J ends lost 6 bases and 1 base, in that order; junction bases with no gene match: 2. Here the CDR3 DNA reads TGTGCCAGCTCGACAGGGAGGAACACTGAAGCTTTCTTT. Translated: CASSTGRNTEAFF.

The chain combines TRBV7-6 with TRBJ2-1; 9 bases match TRBD1. The CDR3 contains 16 residues. V shed 5 bases, J shed 6 bases, and the junction held 11 bases outside the gene matches. Germline assignment: CDR1 SGHVS and CDR2 FNYEAQ. The CDR3 nucleotides read TGTGCCAGCAGCGCCTCGAGGGACAGGGTCTTCAATGAGCAGTTCTTC. Translation gives CASSASRDRVFNEQFF.

J is TRBJ2-1 and V is TRBV7-9; the match to TRBD2 covers 12 bases. From germline, CDR1 is SEHNR and CDR2 FQNEAQ (reference sequence). The CDR3 covers 15 residues. V was pared by 3 bases and J by 6 bases, with 3 bases of the junction left unmatched. The CDR3 DNA follows: TGTGCCAGCAGCTTGACTAGCGGGGGAGTCAATGAGCAGTTCTTC. Its protein is CASSLTSGGVNEQFF.

The chain employs TRBV4-3 and TRBJ2-7, with 7 bases lining up with TRBD2. Trimming took 0 bases from V and 3 from J; bases not matched to a gene: 2. This CDR3 has 14 residues. CDR1 is LGHNA and CDR2 is YSLEER in the germline V gene. The CDR3 DNA follows: TGCGCCAGCAGCCAAGAGACTAGCAGCTACGAGCAGTACTTC. Its protein is CASSQETSSYEQYF.